The clone carrying this T cell receptor (beta chain) was counted once. The antigen remains undetermined. Tagging with unique molecular identifiers was a feature of the TCR beta cDNA libraries. Some 500,000 cDNA molecules were recovered from an input of 1 to 10 million T cells. TCRdb fed the PCR reads into MiXCR, producing one record per CDR3 protein. In the table there are 450,000 to 650,000 distinct CDR3 sequences, 44% of which are singletons. The data belong to a study of post-analysis software for immune sequencing data. Study-level points and caveats: When the samples were clustered directly with F measure, those that had been prepared in the same batch showed strong co-clustering. Versus controls, multiple sclerosis patients showed significantly lower diversity (normalized Chao1).

The sample was blood. This TCR came from a girl aged 10 to 17 with multiple sclerosis.

This chain's CDR3 is CASSPLGGGGVHEQYF. Written as DNA, the CDR3 is TGTGCCAGCAGTCCCCTAGGAGGAGGGGGCGTCCACGAGCAGTACTTC. V and J are TRBV27 and TRBJ2-5, with a tentative D call TRBD1 (7 bases). The end of the DNA aligns better with TRBJ2-7, so the J call may be wrong. The CDR3 length is 16 residues. Germline-derived CDR1 and CDR2 are MNHEY and SMNVEV (reference sequence).